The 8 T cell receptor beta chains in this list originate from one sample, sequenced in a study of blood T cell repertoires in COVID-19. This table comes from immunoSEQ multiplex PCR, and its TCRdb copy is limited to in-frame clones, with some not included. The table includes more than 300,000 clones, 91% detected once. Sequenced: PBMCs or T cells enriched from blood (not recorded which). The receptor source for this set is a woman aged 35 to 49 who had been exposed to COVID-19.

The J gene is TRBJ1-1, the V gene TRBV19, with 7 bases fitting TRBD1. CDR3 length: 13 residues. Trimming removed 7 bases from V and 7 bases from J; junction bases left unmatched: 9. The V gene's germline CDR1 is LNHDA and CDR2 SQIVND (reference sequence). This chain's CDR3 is CASNYLTGYEAFF. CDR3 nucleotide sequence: TGTGCCAGTAACTACTTGACAGGGTATGAAGCTTTCTTT.

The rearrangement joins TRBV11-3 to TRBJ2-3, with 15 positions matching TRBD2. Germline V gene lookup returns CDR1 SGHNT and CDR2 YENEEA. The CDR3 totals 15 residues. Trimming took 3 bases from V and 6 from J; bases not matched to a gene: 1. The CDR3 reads CASSFGTSGRDTQYF. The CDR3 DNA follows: TGTGCCAGCAGCTTTGGGACTAGCGGGAGGGATACGCAGTATTTT.

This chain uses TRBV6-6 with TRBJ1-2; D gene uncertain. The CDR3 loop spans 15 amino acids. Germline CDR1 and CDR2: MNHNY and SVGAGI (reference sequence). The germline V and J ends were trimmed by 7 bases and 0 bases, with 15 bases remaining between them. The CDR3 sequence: CASKISGSANYGYTF. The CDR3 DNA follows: TGTGCCAGCAAAATAAGCGGGTCGGCTAACTATGGCTACACCTTC.

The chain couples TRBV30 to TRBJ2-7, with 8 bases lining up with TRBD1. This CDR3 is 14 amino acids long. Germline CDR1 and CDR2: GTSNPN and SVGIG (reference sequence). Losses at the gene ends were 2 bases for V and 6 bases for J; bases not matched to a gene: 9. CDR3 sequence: CAWSRQGALGEQYF. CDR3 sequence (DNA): TGTGCCTGGAGTCGGCAGGGGGCGCTGGGCGAGCAGTACTTC.

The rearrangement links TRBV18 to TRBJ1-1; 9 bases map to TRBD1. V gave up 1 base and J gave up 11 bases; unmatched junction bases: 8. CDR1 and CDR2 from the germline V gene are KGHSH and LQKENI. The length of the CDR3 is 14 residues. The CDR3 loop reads CASSPQEGTGWAFF. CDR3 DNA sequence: TGTGCCAGCTCACCACAGGAAGGGACAGGGTGGGCTTTCTTT.

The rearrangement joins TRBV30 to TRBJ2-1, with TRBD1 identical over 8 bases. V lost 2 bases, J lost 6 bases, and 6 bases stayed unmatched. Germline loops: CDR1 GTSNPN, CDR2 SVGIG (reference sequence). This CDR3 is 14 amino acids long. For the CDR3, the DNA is TGTGCCTGGAGTTCCGGGACAGGTTTCAATGAGCAGTTCTTC. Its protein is CAWSSGTGFNEQFF.

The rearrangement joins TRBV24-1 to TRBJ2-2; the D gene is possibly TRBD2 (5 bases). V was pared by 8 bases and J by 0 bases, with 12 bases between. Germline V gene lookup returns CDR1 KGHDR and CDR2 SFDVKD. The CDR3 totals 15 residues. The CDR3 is CATNPGIPNTGELFF. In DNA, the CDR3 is TGTGCCACCAACCCCGGGATTCCGAACACCGGGGAGCTGTTTTTT.

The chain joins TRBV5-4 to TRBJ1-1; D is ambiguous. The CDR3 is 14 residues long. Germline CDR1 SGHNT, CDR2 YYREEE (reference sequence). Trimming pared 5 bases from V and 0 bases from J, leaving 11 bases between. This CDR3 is CASSQATVNTEAFF. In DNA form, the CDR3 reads TGTGCCAGCAGTCAAGCCACGGTGAACACTGAAGCTTTCTTT. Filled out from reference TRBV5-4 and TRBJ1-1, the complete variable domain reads ETGVTQSPTHLIKTRGQQVTLRCSSQSGHNTVSWYQQALGQGPQFIFQYYREEENGRGNFPPRFSGLQFPNYSSELNVNALELDDSALYLCASSQATVNTEAFFGQGTRLTVV.